Given below is one T cell receptor beta chain in context. Its antigen remains unidentified. The record has no base qualities; no much larger clone is one base away. A second Seattle source provided samples from volunteer blood donors who had recovered from COVID-19. The collaborating institutions used their own protocols to collect whole blood in K2EDTA tubes. Collaborator samples were shipped for TCRbeta analysis as frozen whole blood, isolated PBMCs, or DNA extracted from either sample type. These data originate in a study of blood T cell repertoires in COVID-19 (dated by TCRdb to the early 2020s). Describing the broader study: Collaborator samples came from the United States, Italy and Spain and covered acute and convalescent phases of COVID-19. The material from the prospective study consisted of cDNA or gDNA derived from T cells, B-cell-depleted T cells, or PBMCs. Deeply sampled blood TCRbeta repertoires from subjects exposed to, actively infected with, or recovered from COVID-19 were included in the dataset. The repertoires were released in a freely available public database intended as a resource for research on the immune response to SARS-CoV-2. The samples were drawn from the first 160 participants of the ongoing ImmuneRACE study and from 1,254 subjects provided by 6 global collaborators. Sample metadata almost always included a de-identified subject ID, COVID-19 status, age in years and sex. HLA class I and class II types, where available, came from metadata supplied by the sample provider rather than from assay-based typing.

Paper-wide results and their limitations: The quantity of clinical and demographic metadata differed by source and by participant and was supplied without curation.

TCRbeta CDR3 regions were amplified from genomic DNA by means of the immunoSEQ Assay, a bias-controlled multiplex PCR. As for how the authors treated the data: The number of nucleated cells in each sample was estimated from the amplification of reference gene primers within the assay. To quantify the absolute abundance of each unique TCRbeta CDR3 rearrangement, sequence reads were collapsed and filtered. Productive Simpson clonality was computed per sample as the square root of Simpson's diversity index over productive rearrangements. TCRdb limited this immuneACCESS table to in-frame rearrangements with V and J called. A share of clones is missing; checked studies link under half to unresolved V genes, and the rest is unexplained. That table furnishes V, J and clone size, whereas the DNA furnished D and trimming. The sample data list approximately 230,000 clones, and about nine tenths of these were observed just once. The ten top clones hold about 2% of the sample.

Inclusive of the bounding cysteine and phenylalanine, the CDR3 is 12 residues long. The entry retains the CDR3 DNA only, 36 bases that are in frame from base 1. Between the V and J ends, shortened by 5 bases and 5 bases respectively, the junction contains 10 bases. As encoded in the germline V gene, CDR1 is SGHAT while CDR2 is FQNNGV. The sequencing input was peripheral blood. The chain uses TRBV11-2 and TRBJ2-7; the D region possibly corresponds to TRBD2 (6 bases align). The sequence was obtained from a man aged 30 to 45 who had recovered from COVID-19. The encoded CDR3 is CASSQPGDEQYF. The nucleotide sequence is given as TGTGCCAGCAGCCAGCCGGGGGACGAGCAGTACTTC.